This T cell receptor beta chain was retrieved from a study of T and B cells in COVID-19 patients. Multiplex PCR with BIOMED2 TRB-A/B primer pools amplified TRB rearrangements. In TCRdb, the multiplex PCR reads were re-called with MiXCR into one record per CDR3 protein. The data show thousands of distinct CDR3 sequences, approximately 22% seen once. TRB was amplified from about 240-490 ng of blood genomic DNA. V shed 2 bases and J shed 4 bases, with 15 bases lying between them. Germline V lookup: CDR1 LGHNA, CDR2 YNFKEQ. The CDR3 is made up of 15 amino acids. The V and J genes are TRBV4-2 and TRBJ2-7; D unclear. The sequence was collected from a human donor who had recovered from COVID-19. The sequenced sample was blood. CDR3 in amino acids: CASSQSFLGSYEQYF. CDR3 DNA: TGTGCCAGCAGCCAATCTTTTCTGGGTAGTTACGAGCAGTACTTC.